This T cell receptor (beta chain) stems from a study of cytomegalovirus exposure and HLA in healthy donors. Study-level findings and limits: In a later analysis, at a false discovery rate of 0.05, 15,000 to 20,000 TCR beta sequences matched HLA alleles. A later analysis found most CMV-associated TCR beta chains apparently HLA-restricted.

Notes on this clone: Its target is unknown.

The V gene lost 5 bases and the J gene lost 2 bases, with 13 bases spanning the gap. Looked up from germline, CDR1 is SQVTM and CDR2 is ANQGSEA. The CDR3 has 13 residues. Use of 60 Vbeta and 13 Jbeta primers characterized the PCR. The method was immunoSEQ multiplex PCR; TCRdb's version includes in-frame clones alone and lacks a portion of them. This table has approximately 160,000 clones, just under 80% appearing once. J is TRBJ2-7 and V is TRBV29-1, with TRBD1 as a possible D gene (5 bases). The sequence came from a woman in her fifties or sixties in good health and CMV-seropositive. The source material was PBMCs. CDR3 nucleotide sequence: TGCAGCGTTTTGACCAGGGATACCTACGAGCAGTACTTC. Its translation is CSVLTRDTYEQYF.